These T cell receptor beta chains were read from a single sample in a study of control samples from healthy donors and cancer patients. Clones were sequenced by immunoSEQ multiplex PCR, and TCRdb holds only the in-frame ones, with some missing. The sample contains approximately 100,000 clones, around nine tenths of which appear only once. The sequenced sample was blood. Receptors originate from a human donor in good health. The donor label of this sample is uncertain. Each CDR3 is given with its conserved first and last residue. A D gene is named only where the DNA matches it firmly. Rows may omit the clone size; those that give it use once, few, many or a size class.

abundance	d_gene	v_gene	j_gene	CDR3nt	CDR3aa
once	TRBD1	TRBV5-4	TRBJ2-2	TGTGCCAGCAGCTTGGTGGGCAGGGGGCGCGGGGAGCTGTTTTTT	CASSLVGRGRGELFF
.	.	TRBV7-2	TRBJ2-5	TGTGCCAGCAGCTGGGTAAACAGGGAAGAGACCCAGTACTTC	CASSWVNREETQYF
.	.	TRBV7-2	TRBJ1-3	TGTGCCAGCAGCTTAGTTCCAAGCACCATATATTTT	CASSLVPSTIYF
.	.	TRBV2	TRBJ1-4	TGTGCCAGCACCCGAAATGGTGAAAAACTGTTTTTT	CASTRNGEKLFF
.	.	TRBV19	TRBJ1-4	TGTGCCAGTCATCAGATTGCTGACCCAAGCCTCAGCGAAAAACTGTTTTTT	CASHQIADPSLSEKLFF
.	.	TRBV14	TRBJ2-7	TGTGCCAGCAGCCTGTCAGGCGGGGAGAGGGAGCAGTACTTC	CASSLSGGEREQYF
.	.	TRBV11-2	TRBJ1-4	TGTGCCAGCAGCTTACTCGGGGGCAGCAATGAAAAACTGTTTTTT	CASSLLGGSNEKLFF
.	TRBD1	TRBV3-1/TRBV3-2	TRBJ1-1	TGTGCCAGCAGCCAAAAGGGAGCAGGGGGCACTGAAGCTTTCTTT	CASSQKGAGGTEAFF
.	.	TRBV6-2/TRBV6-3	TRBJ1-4	TGTGCCAGCAGTTACTCGGGGGTAACTAATGAAAAACTGTTTTTT	CASSYSGVTNEKLFF
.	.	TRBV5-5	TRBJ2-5	TGTGCCAGCAGCCCTAGGCAGGGAGGGGGGGAGACCCAGTACTTC	CASSPRQGGGETQYF
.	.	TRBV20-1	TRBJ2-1	TGCAGTGCTAGTGCTCCAGTCAGAAACAATGAGCAGTTCTTC	CSASAPVRNNEQFF
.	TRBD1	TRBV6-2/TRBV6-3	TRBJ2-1	TGTGCCAGCAGTTCCCGTAACAGGGGGCGGTATGAGCAGTTCTTC	CASSSRNRGRYEQFF
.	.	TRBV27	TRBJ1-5	TGTGCCAAAGAGAGAAGCAATCAGCCCCAGCATTTT	CAKERSNQPQHF
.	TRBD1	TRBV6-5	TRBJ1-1	TGTGCCAGCAGTTATATGACAGGGGGCAGGGGAGAAGCTTTCTTT	CASSYMTGGRGEAFF
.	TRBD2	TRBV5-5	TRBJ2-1	TGTGCCAGCAGCTTGGGTGGGGGGGGCTACAATGAGCAGTTCTTC	CASSLGGGGYNEQFF
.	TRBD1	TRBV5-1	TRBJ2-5	TGCGCCAGCAGCTCTCCCCGGGACAGACAAGAGACCCAGTACTTC	CASSSPRDRQETQYF
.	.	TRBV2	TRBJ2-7	TGTGCCAGCAGTGAGTTACGGAGCTCCTACGAGCAGTACTTC	CASSELRSSYEQYF
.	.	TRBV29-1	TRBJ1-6	TGCAGCGCCACGGAAGGCTCCTATAATTCACCCCTCCACTTT	CSATEGSYNSPLHF
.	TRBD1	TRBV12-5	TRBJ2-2	TGTGCTAGTGGTTTTCCGCCGTTGACAGGGGGCGTCTCCGGGGAGCTGTTTTTT	CASGFPPLTGGVSGELFF
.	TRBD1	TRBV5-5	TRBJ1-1	TGTGCCAGCAGCATTCGGGGACAGACGAACACTGAAGCTTTCTTT	CASSIRGQTNTEAFF
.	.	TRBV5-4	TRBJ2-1	TGTGCCAGCAAATCAGGGGTTCTCCGGGACAATGAGCAGTTCTTC	CASKSGVLRDNEQFF
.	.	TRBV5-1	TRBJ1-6	TGCGCCAGCAGCTCCGGCAACAATAATTCACCCCTCCACTTT	CASSSGNNNSPLHF
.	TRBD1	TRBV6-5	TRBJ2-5	TGTGCCAGCAGTCAGGGGGCTAGTGGAGAGACCCAGTACTTC	CASSQGASGETQYF
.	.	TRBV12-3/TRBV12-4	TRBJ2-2	TGTGCCAGCAGTTTACCTCCCTCCGGGGAGCTGTTTTTT	CASSLPPSGELFF
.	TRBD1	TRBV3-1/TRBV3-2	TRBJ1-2	TGTGCCAGCAGCCAAGCCCGGGACAGTAACTATGGCTACACCTTC	CASSQARDSNYGYTF
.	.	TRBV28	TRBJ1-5	TGTGCCAGCATTGTGGATTCGAATAGCAATCAGCCCCAGCATTTT	CASIVDSNSNQPQHF
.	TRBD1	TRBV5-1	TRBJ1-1	TGCGCCAGCAGCTTGGCCCTCGCGGACAGGGATGAAGCTTTCTTT	CASSLALADRDEAFF
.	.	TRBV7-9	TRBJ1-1	TGTGCCAGCAGCTCGTCGACAGGGAACACTGAAGCTTTCTTT	CASSSSTGNTEAFF
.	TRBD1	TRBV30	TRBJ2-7	TGTGCCTGGAGCTTACAGGGGACCGAGCAGTACTTC	CAWSLQGTEQYF
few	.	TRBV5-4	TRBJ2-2	TGTGCCAGCAGCTTGGAATACGGAATATCTACCGGGGAGCTGTTTTTT	CASSLEYGISTGELFF
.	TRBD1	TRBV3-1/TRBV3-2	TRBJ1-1	TGTGCCAGCAGCCAGCGCGGACGAACCCAGGGGGGCACTGAAGCTTTCTTT	CASSQRGRTQGGTEAFF
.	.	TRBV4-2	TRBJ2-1	TGTGCCAGCAGCCACTCTATTGACAATGAGCAGTTCTTC	CASSHSIDNEQFF
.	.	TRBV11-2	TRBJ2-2	TGTGCCAGCAGCTTGGGGTCCACCGGGGAGCTGTTTTTT	CASSLGSTGELFF
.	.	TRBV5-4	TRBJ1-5	TGTGCCAGCAGCTTAGGGGTAGGGAATCAGCCCCAGCATTTT	CASSLGVGNQPQHF
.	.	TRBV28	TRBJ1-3	TGTGCCAGCAGTTCTGGACAGACCTCTGGAAACACCATATATTTT	CASSSGQTSGNTIYF
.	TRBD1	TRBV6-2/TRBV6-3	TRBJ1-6	TGTGCCAGCAGCCGGGGACAGCCTGGGTCACCCCTCCACTTT	CASSRGQPGSPLHF
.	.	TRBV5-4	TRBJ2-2	TGTGCCAGCAGCTTGGACGCGCCGGACACCCTCACCGGGGAGCTGTTTTTT	CASSLDAPDTLTGELFF
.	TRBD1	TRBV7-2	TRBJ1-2	TGTGCCAGCAGCTTATCGCCCCCACAGGGGGCATTTCTCTATGGCTACACCTTC	CASSLSPPQGAFLYGYTF
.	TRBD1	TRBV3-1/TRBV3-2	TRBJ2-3	TGTGCCAGCAGCCAAGCGGCCGGGACAGGGGGCACAGATACGCAGTATTTT	CASSQAAGTGGTDTQYF
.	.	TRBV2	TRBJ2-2	TGTGCCAGCAATCACAGGACGAACACCGGGGAGCTGTTTTTT	CASNHRTNTGELFF
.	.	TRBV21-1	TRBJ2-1	TGTGCCAGCAGCAAATGCCGGGACACGAAGTACAATGAGCAGTTCTTC	CASSKCRDTKYNEQFF
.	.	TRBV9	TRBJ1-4	TGTGCCAGCAGCGGCGAAGGGACGGCGAATGAAAAACTGTTTTTT	CASSGEGTANEKLFF
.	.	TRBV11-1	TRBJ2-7	TGTGCCAGCAGCTTAGGCCAGGGGCACTACGAGCAGTACTTC	CASSLGQGHYEQYF
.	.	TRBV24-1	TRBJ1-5	TGTGCCACCAGTGATTTTGGCGGTCAGCCCCAGCATTTT	CATSDFGGQPQHF
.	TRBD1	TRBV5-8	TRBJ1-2	TGTGCCAGCAGCCATAGGCGACAGGGAGGTACTGGCTACACCTTC	CASSHRRQGGTGYTF
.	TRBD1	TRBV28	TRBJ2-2	TGTGCCAGCCATAACAGGGGCACCGGGGAGCTGTTTTTT	CASHNRGTGELFF
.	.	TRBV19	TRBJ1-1	TGTGCCAGTAGTATGGGTGTCGGACGGAAGAACACTGAAGCTTTCTTT	CASSMGVGRKNTEAFF
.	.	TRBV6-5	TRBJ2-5	TGTGCCAGCAGAAGGGGCCTCCAAGAGACCCAGTACTTC	CASRRGLQETQYF
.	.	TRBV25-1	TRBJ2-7	TGTGCCAGCGGAGACATTAGGACCTACGAGCAGTACTTC	CASGDIRTYEQYF
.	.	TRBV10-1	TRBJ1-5	TGCGCCAGCAGTGAGTCGGGGGGTCAGCCCCAGCATTTT	CASSESGGQPQHF
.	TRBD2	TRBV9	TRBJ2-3	TGTGCCAGCAGCGGACGACTTCAGCGGGGGGGCACAGATACGCAGTATTTT	CASSGRLQRGGTDTQYF
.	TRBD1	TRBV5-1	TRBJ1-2	TGCGCCAGCAGCTTGGGGACAGGGGTGGATGGCTACACCTTC	CASSLGTGVDGYTF
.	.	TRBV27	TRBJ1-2	TGTGCCAGCAGTGACCACAGAAAACCAGCTAACTATGGCTACACCTTC	CASSDHRKPANYGYTF
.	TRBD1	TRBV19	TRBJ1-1	TGTGCCAGTAAAAGGACAGGGGGGAACACTGAAGCTTTCTTT	CASKRTGGNTEAFF
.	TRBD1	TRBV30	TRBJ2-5	TGTGCCTGGAGGGCGACAGGGTGGGGAGAGACCCAGTACTTC	CAWRATGWGETQYF
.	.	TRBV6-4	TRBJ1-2	TGTGCCAGCAGCCCGGACGAGAACTATGGCTACACCTTC	CASSPDENYGYTF
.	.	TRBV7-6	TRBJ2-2	TGTGCCAGCAGTACTGGGGTCACGAACACCGGGGAGCTGTTTTTT	CASSTGVTNTGELFF
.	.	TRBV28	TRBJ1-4	TGTGCCAGCAGTTCCCCTGGTCGGGAAGAAAAACTGTTTTTT	CASSSPGREEKLFF
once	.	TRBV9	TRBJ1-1	TGTGCCAGCAGCGCGGTAACAGGGTTAGCAAAAGCTTTCTTT	CASSAVTGLAKAFF
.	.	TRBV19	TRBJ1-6	TGTGCCAGTAGTCCTACTAGTGCCCTCCTTAATTCACCCCTCCACTTT	CASSPTSALLNSPLHF